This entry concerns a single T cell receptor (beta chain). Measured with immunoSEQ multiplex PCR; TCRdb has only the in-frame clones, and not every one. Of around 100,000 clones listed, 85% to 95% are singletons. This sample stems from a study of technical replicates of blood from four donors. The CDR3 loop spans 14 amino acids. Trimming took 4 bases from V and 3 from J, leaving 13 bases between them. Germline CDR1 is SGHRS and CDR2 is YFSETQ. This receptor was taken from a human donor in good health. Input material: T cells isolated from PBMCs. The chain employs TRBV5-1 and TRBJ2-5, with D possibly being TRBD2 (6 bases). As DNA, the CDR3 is TGCGCCAGCAGCCTGATAGCGGAAAAAGAGACCCAGTACTTC. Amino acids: CASSLIAEKETQYF.